Following are 10 T cell receptor beta chains from one sample sequenced in a study of glioma-infiltrating T cells. TCR alpha and beta CDR3 regions were amplified from RNA using iRepertoire nested multiplex PCR. Each CDR3 protein gets one entry after TCRdb re-called the multiplex PCR reads with MiXCR. The sample consists of about 140,000 distinct CDR3 sequences, more than 35% of them appearing once. Sequencing was done on a sample of glioma tissue, nonneoplastic brain tissue, or PBMCs (not recorded which). The receptors originated from a human donor with low-grade glioma or glioblastoma, undergoing nonglioma brain surgery, or in good health (not recorded which).

V usage is TRBV20-1 and J usage is TRBJ2-7, with TRBD1 matching over 8 bases. This CDR3 has 13 amino acids. Trimming took 7 bases from V and 5 from J; bases not matched to a gene: 10. CDR1 and CDR2 from the germline V gene are DFQATT and SNEGSKA (reference sequence). The chain's CDR3 is CSVRGLQGDEQYF. The CDR3 DNA is TGCAGTGTTCGTGGTCTACAGGGGGACGAGCAGTACTTC.

The chain is built from TRBV2 and TRBJ2-7, with D possibly TRBD1 on 6 matching bases. V was clipped by 6 bases and J by 4 bases, with 10 bases between them. This CDR3 contains 12 residues. From germline, CDR1 is SNHLY and CDR2 FYNNEI. This CDR3 is CASSRDKYEQYF. DNA for the CDR3: TGTGCCAGCAGCCGGGACAAATACGAGCAGTACTTC.

For this clonotype: A much larger clonotype is one base distant, so this may be a read error. J is TRBJ2-1 and V is TRBV6-1, with D perhaps matching TRBD1 (6 bases). The CDR3 runs to 13 residues. V was cut by 6 bases and J by 12 bases, with 18 bases left in between. The V gene's germline CDR1 is MNHNS and CDR2 SASEGT. CDR3 loop: CASRTYRVYGQFF. In DNA form, the CDR3 reads TGTGCCAGCAGAACCTACAGGGTTTATGGGCAGTTCTTC.

This clonotype was counted a few times. The chain links TRBV7-2 to TRBJ1-2, with a weak D call TRBD1 (6 bases). The CDR3 is 16 amino acids. Germline V gene data show CDR1 as SGHTA and CDR2 as FQGNSA. V lost 5 bases, J lost 4 bases, and 20 bases lay in between. The CDR3 sequence is CASSPPYHRVSYGYTF. CDR3 nucleotide sequence: TGTGCCAGCAGCCCGCCATACCACAGGGTGTCCTATGGCTACACCTTC.

The V gene is TRBV6-6, the J gene TRBJ1-1; D gene unclear. This CDR3 has 14 residues. Deletions cut 0 bases from V and 1 base from J, with 6 bases between. Germline V gives CDR1 MNHNY, CDR2 SVGAGI (reference sequence). The CDR3, as DNA: TGTGCCAGCAGTTACTCGAGGACGAACACTGAAGCTTTCTTT. Translation: CASSYSRTNTEAFF.

V usage is TRBV6-6 and J usage is TRBJ2-1; the match to TRBD2 covers 10 bases. The junction had 7 bases not matched to a gene; V was cut back by 2 bases and J by 6 bases. This CDR3 region has 16 residues. Germline CDR1 reads MNHNY; CDR2 reads SVGAGI (reference sequence). The chain's CDR3 is CASSYLTSGIPNEQFF. In DNA form, the CDR3 reads TGTGCCAGCAGTTACCTCACTAGCGGGATCCCCAATGAGCAGTTCTTC.

This rearrangement joins TRBV2 to TRBJ2-3; TRBD1 is a possible D gene (6 bases). Trimming cost V 4 bases and J 6 bases, with 11 bases left between them. Germline V gene lookup returns CDR1 SNHLY and CDR2 FYNNEI. This CDR3 region has 13 residues. The DNA of the CDR3 is TGTGCCAGCAGTGTGCCAGGGGAGGATACGCAGTATTTT. This gives the protein CASSVPGEDTQYF.

The rearrangement links TRBV6-1 to TRBJ2-3; 8 bases fit TRBD2. CDR3 length equals 15 residues. V was clipped by 7 bases and J by 5 bases; unmatched bases: 11. The germline V gene encodes CDR1 MNHNS and CDR2 SASEGT. The CDR3: CASTNLLAGEDTQYF. The CDR3 DNA reads as TGTGCCAGCACAAACCTCCTAGCGGGTGAAGATACGCAGTATTTT.

This clonotype was found many times. The rearrangement uses TRBV6-6 and TRBJ2-1; 9 bases are a match to TRBD2. The CDR3 sequence is 16 residues long. V dropped 0 bases and J dropped 9; count of bases not matched to a gene: 9. Per germline, CDR1 MNHNY and CDR2 SVGAGI (reference sequence). The CDR3 region is CASSYSGAGGRSEQFF. CDR3 coding DNA: TGTGCCAGCAGTTACTCTGGGGCGGGAGGGCGGAGTGAGCAGTTCTTC.

In its sample, this clonotype was seen a few times. The chain links TRBV6-1 to TRBJ2-1, with a weak D call TRBD1 (5 bases). Trimming took 8 bases from V and 1 from J, leaving 12 bases between them. The CDR3 runs 14 residues. Looked up from germline, CDR1 is MNHNS and CDR2 is SASEGT. The CDR3 DNA follows: TGTGCCAGCCAGAAGGGGCGGTCCTACAATGAGCAGTTCTTC. Translating it yields CASQKGRSYNEQFF.